These 6 T cell receptor beta chains were all obtained from the same sample, sequenced in a study of blood T cells in healthy people across ages. Then a second PCR, running roughly 7 to 11 cycles, was carried out with a sample-barcoded 5' primer and a J-beta primer mix. TCRdb passed the 5' RACE reads through MiXCR, listing each CDR3 protein once. The sample lists 1.5 million to 2 million distinct CDR3 sequences, 25% to 30% seen once, with over 7% in the top ten. Sequencing input: blood. The receptors come from a woman under 40 in good health.

The genes are TRBV18 and TRBJ1-5, with 8 bases that match TRBD1. This CDR3 is built from 16 residues. V lost 3 bases, J lost 6 bases, and 10 bases stayed unmatched. CDR1 is KGHSH, CDR2 LQKENI, per germline. The CDR3 loop is CASSPQGQVGGQPQHF. In nucleotides, the CDR3 is TGTGCCAGCTCACCCCAGGGACAGGTAGGGGGTCAGCCCCAGCATTTT.

This clonotype was picked up many times. The CDR3 sequence is CSALNTSGSHNEQFF. DNA of the CDR3: TGCAGCGCACTAAATACTAGCGGGAGTCACAATGAGCAGTTCTTC. The gene calls are TRBV29-1 and TRBJ2-1, with 11 bases aligning to TRBD2. Germline CDR1 reads SQVTM; CDR2 reads ANQGSEA. V lost 7 bases, J lost 5 bases, and 10 bases stayed unmatched. There are 15 residues in the CDR3.

The sample holds one count of this clonotype. A read error may produce the germline difference seen at one junction end. CDR3 amino acids: CASSLVSGANALTF. The DNA for the CDR3 is TGTGCCAGCAGCTTAGTCTCTGGGGCCAACGCCCTGACGTTC. The chain recombines TRBV11-2 with TRBJ2-6, with TRBD1 as a possible D gene (5 bases). The germline V gene has CDR1 SGHAT and CDR2 FQNNGV. The CDR3 contains 14 residues.

This clonotype appeared many times. The chain has TRBV18 and TRBJ2-7, with 9 bases matching TRBD1. Germline loops: CDR1 KGHSH, CDR2 LQKENI. The trim removed 3 bases at V and 5 bases at J, leaving 2 bases unmatched. This CDR3 has 13 residues. The DNA of the CDR3 is TGTGCCAGCTCACCGGACAGGGGCCACGAGCAGTACTTC. This gives the protein CASSPDRGHEQYF.

This clonotype was counted a few times. The chain couples TRBV5-1 to TRBJ2-2, with 10 bases lining up with TRBD2. J gave up 0 bases and V 4 bases, and 3 bases lay outside the gene matches. There are 16 residues in the CDR3. Per germline, CDR1 SGHRS and CDR2 YFSETQ. The chain's CDR3 is CASSPGTSANTGELFF. DNA of the CDR3: TGCGCCAGCAGCCCTGGGACTAGCGCGAACACCGGGGAGCTGTTTTTT.

This clonotype was detected only a few times. This chain joins TRBV20-1 and TRBJ1-2; the match to TRBD1 covers 9 bases. With 3 bases clipped from V and 4 bases from J, the junction kept 3 bases outside the gene matches. The CDR3 runs to 13 residues. The germline CDR1 and CDR2 sequences are DFQATT and SNEGSKA (reference sequence). As DNA, the CDR3 is TGCAGTGCTAGTAAGGGACAGGGCTATGGCTACACCTTC. Its protein product is CSASKGQGYGYTF.